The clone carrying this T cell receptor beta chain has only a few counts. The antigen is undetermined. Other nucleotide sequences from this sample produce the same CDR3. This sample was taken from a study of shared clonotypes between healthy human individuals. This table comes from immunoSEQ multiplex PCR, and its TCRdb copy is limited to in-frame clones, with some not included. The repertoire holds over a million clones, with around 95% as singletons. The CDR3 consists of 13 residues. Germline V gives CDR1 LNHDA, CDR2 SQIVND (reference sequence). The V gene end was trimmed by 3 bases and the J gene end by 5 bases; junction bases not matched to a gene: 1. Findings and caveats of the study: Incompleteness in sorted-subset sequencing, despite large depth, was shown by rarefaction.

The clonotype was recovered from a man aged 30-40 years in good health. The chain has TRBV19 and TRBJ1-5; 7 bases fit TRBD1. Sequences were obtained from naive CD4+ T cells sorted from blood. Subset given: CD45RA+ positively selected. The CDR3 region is CASSIDRDQPQHF. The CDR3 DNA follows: TGTGCCAGTAGTATCGACAGGGATCAGCCCCAGCATTTT.